The 32 T cell receptor beta chains in this list originate from one sample, sequenced in a study of blood T cell repertoires in COVID-19 (dated by TCRdb to the early 2020s). Library generation was performed with the immunoSEQ multiplex PCR assay. TCRdb carries this immuneACCESS record with in-frame sequences only. Its versions omit some clonotypes, under half of them owing to an unresolved V gene in the studies checked, with the rest unexplained. The sample table shows 380,000 or so clones, and 88% are seen once. Of the sample, 2% to 2.5% is held by the ten largest clones. The sample was PBMCs or T cells enriched from blood (not recorded which). The receptors shown here come from a woman between 40 and 55 years old with acute COVID-19.

The J gene is TRBJ2-1, the V gene TRBV19; D remains ambiguous. CDR1 and CDR2 from the germline V gene are LNHDA and SQIVND (reference sequence). There are 15 residues in the CDR3. V was pared by 4 bases and J by 3 bases, with 13 bases between. As DNA, the CDR3 is TGTGCCAGTAGTAGGGTGGCGGATCGCTACAATGAGCAGTTCTTC. This translates into CASSRVADRYNEQFF.

Worth noting for this clone: The same CDR3 can be traced to other DNA sequences in this sample. The chain recombines TRBV5-1 with TRBJ1-2, with TRBD1 identical over 10 bases. J was trimmed by 2 bases and V by 0 bases; bases with no gene match: 1. This CDR3 has 15 amino acids. Germline-derived CDR1 and CDR2 are SGHRS and YFSETQ. The CDR3 loop reads CASSLATGGNYGYTF. The CDR3 DNA is TGCGCCAGCAGCTTGGCGACAGGGGGCAACTATGGCTACACCTTC.

The CDR3 sequence is CASSFRLAGTLQETQYF. For the CDR3, the DNA is TGCGCCAGCAGCTTTCGACTAGCGGGGACCCTTCAAGAGACCCAGTACTTC. The rearrangement links TRBV5-1 to TRBJ2-5; 11 bases are a match to TRBD2. Germline CDR1 SGHRS, CDR2 YFSETQ. There are 17 residues in the CDR3. V lost 2 bases and J lost 2; bases outside the gene matches: 8.

The V gene is TRBV10-2, the J gene TRBJ2-1, with 12 bases identical to TRBD2. This CDR3 contains 14 residues. V lost 8 bases to trimming and J lost 5 bases; unmatched junction nucleotides: 4. Germline V gene lookup returns CDR1 WSHSY and CDR2 SAAADI. CDR3: CASGPSGGDNEQFF. The CDR3 nucleotides are TGCGCCAGCGGGCCTAGCGGGGGGGACAATGAGCAGTTCTTC.

The chain uses TRBV7-9 and TRBJ1-2; 7 bases are shared with TRBD1. The V segment lost 4 bases and the J segment 5 bases; nucleotides outside the gene matches: 4. CDR3 length: 13 residues. The germline CDR1 and CDR2 sequences are SEHNR and FQNEAQ (reference sequence). The CDR3 sequence: CASSSGTAYGYTF. For the CDR3, the DNA is TGTGCCAGCAGCTCCGGGACAGCTTATGGCTACACCTTC.

The chain links TRBV9 to TRBJ2-1, with 14 bases identical to TRBD2. V dropped 3 bases and J dropped 9; count of bases not matched to a gene: 5. CDR1 and CDR2 (germline): SGDLS, YYNGEE. The CDR3 has 15 residues. CDR3 region: CASSETSGGAPEQFF. In nucleotides, the CDR3 is TGTGCCAGCAGCGAGACTAGCGGGGGGGCTCCTGAGCAGTTCTTC.

V gene TRBV4-1 combines with J gene TRBJ2-7, with D possibly matching TRBD1 (6 bases). The CDR3 contains 16 residues. Trimming removed 2 bases from V and 5 bases from J, with 19 bases in between. Germline V gives CDR1 MGHRA, CDR2 YSYEKL. This chain's CDR3 is CASSQFQGPLADEQYF. As DNA, the CDR3 is TGCGCCAGCAGCCAATTTCAGGGGCCCCTCGCCGACGAGCAGTACTTC.

The rearrangement links TRBV19 to TRBJ1-2; 9 bases line up with TRBD1. The germline V gene encodes CDR1 LNHDA and CDR2 SQIVND (reference sequence). The CDR3 spans 14 residues. With 7 bases clipped from V and 4 bases from J, the junction kept 7 bases outside the gene matches. Written as DNA, the CDR3 is TGTGCCAGTAAATTCGGGACAGGGACCTATGGCTACACCTTC. Translation: CASKFGTGTYGYTF. The whole variable domain, filled in from reference TRBV19 and TRBJ1-2, reads DGGITQSPKYLFRKEGQNVTLSCEQNLNHDAMYWYRQDPGQGLRLIYYSQIVNDFQKGDIAEGYSVSREKKESFPLTVTSAQKNPTAFYLCASKFGTGTYGYTFGSGTRLTVV.

This chain joins TRBV19 and TRBJ1-5; the match to TRBD1 covers 10 bases. J lost 7 bases, V lost 3 bases, and 9 bases had no gene match. CDR1 is LNHDA and CDR2 is SQIVND in the germline V gene (reference sequence). The CDR3 loop spans 16 amino acids. CDR3 protein: CASSIPDRGLWQPQHF. The CDR3 DNA reads TGTGCCAGTAGTATCCCCGACAGGGGGCTTTGGCAGCCCCAGCATTTT.

The chain recombines TRBV3-1 (or the pseudogene TRBV3-2) with TRBJ2-1; D might be TRBD1 (5 bases). V was pared by 4 bases and J by 10 bases, with 14 bases between. Looked up from germline, CDR1 is LGHDT and CDR2 is YNNKEL (reference sequence). The CDR3 spans 13 residues. DNA for the CDR3: TGTGCCAGCAGCCGGGGCAGGATGGGGGAGCAGTTCTTC. Its protein product is CASSRGRMGEQFF.

This clone has just a few counts. CDR3 in amino acids: CASSRRQDSYGYTF. The CDR3 DNA reads TGTGCCAGCAGCCGCCGACAGGATAGCTATGGCTACACCTTC. The V call is TRBV4-2, the J call TRBJ1-2; the D gene is possibly TRBD1 (6 bases). V shed 4 bases and J shed 4 bases, with 13 bases lying between them. The length of the CDR3 is 14 residues. The V gene's germline CDR1 is LGHNA and CDR2 YNFKEQ.

The chain joins TRBV5-4 to TRBJ2-1, with TRBD2 matching 10 bases. This CDR3 spans 16 amino acids. With V trimmed by 2 bases and J by 7 bases, 9 bases remained unmatched. Per germline, CDR1 SGHNT and CDR2 YYREEE (reference sequence). The CDR3 sequence is CASSFGGTSVSNEQFF. The DNA for the CDR3 is TGTGCCAGCAGCTTTGGCGGGACTAGCGTGTCAAATGAGCAGTTCTTC.

This clone was observed a single time. V and J are TRBV6-6 and TRBJ1-1, with 7 bases identical to TRBD1. CDR1 MNHNY and CDR2 SVGAGI come from the germline V gene (reference sequence). The CDR3 sequence is 14 residues long. The V and J ends lost 8 bases and 0 bases, in that order; junction bases with no gene match: 6. CDR3 amino acids: CASFQTGMNTEAFF. DNA for the CDR3: TGTGCCAGCTTCCAGACAGGGATGAACACTGAAGCTTTCTTT.

This chain uses TRBV6-5 with TRBJ2-6, with TRBD1 as a possible D gene (7 bases). Per germline, CDR1 MNHEY and CDR2 SVGAGI. This CDR3 spans 15 amino acids. With 6 bases removed from V and 3 bases from J, the gap between germline ends came to 12 bases. Here the CDR3 reads CASRGGGGGANVLTF. The CDR3 DNA reads TGTGCCAGCAGAGGAGGGGGCGGTGGGGCCAACGTCCTGACTTTC.

The gene calls are TRBV12-3 or TRBV12-4 and TRBJ2-3; D gene uncertain. Trimming pared 4 bases from V and 12 bases from J, leaving 17 bases between. The CDR3 length is 13 residues. The CDR3 coding sequence is TGTGCCAGCAGTTACTCGTTAGTAAGCTTTCAGTATTTT. Translated, it gives CASSYSLVSFQYF.

This clone was observed a handful of times. The V and J genes are TRBV19 and TRBJ1-5, with D possibly TRBD1 on 6 matching bases. The CDR3 extends over 13 amino acids. CDR1 and CDR2 (germline): LNHDA, SQIVND (reference sequence). The V end lost 3 bases, the J end lost 7 bases, and 10 bases lay between the germline ends. CDR3 nucleotides: TGTGCCAGTAGTATTCTAGGGGGACAGCCCCAGCATTTT. This codes for CASSILGGQPQHF.

The rearrangement links TRBV5-8 to TRBJ2-3; 8 positions agree with TRBD2. Germline V gene lookup returns CDR1 SGHTS and CDR2 YDEGEE. The CDR3 runs to 17 residues. Trimming cost V 2 bases and J 0 bases; bases outside gene matches: 8. In DNA, the CDR3 is TGTGCCAGCAGCTTCGGGGGGGGCGAAACTAGCACAGATACGCAGTATTTT. Its translation is CASSFGGGETSTDTQYF.

The count of this clone is one. V usage is TRBV15 and J usage is TRBJ2-2; TRBD2 aligns across 12 bases. CDR1 LNHNV and CDR2 YYDKDF come from the germline V gene (reference sequence). The junction had 6 bases not matched to a gene; V was cut back by 1 base and J by 0 bases. This CDR3 region has 19 residues. CDR3 amino acids: CATSRVGLAGKTNTGELFF. The CDR3 region has the DNA TGTGCCACCAGCAGAGTAGGACTAGCGGGGAAAACGAACACCGGGGAGCTGTTTTTT. The whole variable domain, filled in from reference TRBV15 and TRBJ2-2, reads DAMVIQNPRYQVTQFGKPVTLSCSQTLNHNVMYWYQQKSSQAPKLLFHYYDKDFNNEADTPDNFQSRRPNTSFCFLDIRSPGLGDTAMYLCATSRVGLAGKTNTGELFFGEGSRLTVL.

This chain links TRBV7-9 with TRBJ2-1, with TRBD2 identical over 13 bases. The length of the CDR3 is 18 residues. Per germline, CDR1 SEHNR and CDR2 FQNEAQ (reference sequence). V lost 1 base and J lost 0; bases outside the gene matches: 3. CDR3 DNA: TGTGCCAGCAGCTTAGGACTAGCGGGGGGCTTCTCCTACAATGAGCAGTTCTTC. Translation: CASSLGLAGGFSYNEQFF.

The V and J genes are TRBV3-1 (or the pseudogene TRBV3-2) and TRBJ2-3; 12 positions agree with TRBD2. CDR3 length equals 16 residues. The V gene end was trimmed by 3 bases and the J gene end by 0 bases; junction bases not matched to a gene: 1. The germline V gene has CDR1 LGHDT and CDR2 YNNKEL (reference sequence). Here the CDR3 reads CASSHTSGGSTDTQYF. CDR3 nucleotides: TGTGCCAGCAGCCACACTAGCGGGGGGAGCACAGATACGCAGTATTTT.

The chain combines TRBV30 with TRBJ1-2; 9 bases map to TRBD1. J lost 8 bases, V lost 2 bases, and 6 bases had no gene match. CDR1 is GTSNPN, CDR2 SVGIG, per germline (reference sequence). The CDR3 is made up of 13 amino acids. The CDR3 DNA is TGTGCCTGGAGTTTAACAGGGGGCGGAGGCTACACCTTC. It encodes CAWSLTGGGGYTF.

This clone occurred once. The gene calls are TRBV13 and TRBJ1-2; the match to TRBD1 covers 9 bases. CDR1 is PRHDT and CDR2 is FYEKMQ in the germline V gene (reference sequence). The CDR3 has 15 amino acids. Trimming took 2 bases from V and 0 from J; bases not matched to a gene: 1. CDR3 DNA: TGTGCCAGCAGCTTAACAGGGGGCCCTAACTATGGCTACACCTTC. Its protein product is CASSLTGGPNYGYTF.

The chain combines TRBV3-1 (or the pseudogene TRBV3-2) with TRBJ2-5, with D possibly matching TRBD1 (6 bases). Germline assignment: CDR1 LGHDT and CDR2 YNNKEL (reference sequence). Deletions cut 4 bases from V and 4 bases from J, with 16 bases between. This CDR3 region has 15 residues. Here the CDR3 reads CASSRRTVGGETQYF. CDR3 coding DNA: TGTGCCAGCAGCCGCCGGACAGTCGGTGGAGAGACCCAGTACTTC.

V usage is TRBV6-5 and J usage is TRBJ1-2; D is possibly TRBD1 (6 bases). The germline CDR1 and CDR2 sequences are MNHEY and SVGAGI. This CDR3 contains 12 residues. Between the trimmed V and J ends, which lost 7 bases and 7 bases, there was a span of 13 bases. CDR3 protein: CASIGGGSGYTF. CDR3 bases: TGTGCCAGCATAGGGGGGGGGAGTGGCTACACCTTC.

The chain carries TRBV9 and TRBJ1-2, with D perhaps matching TRBD1 (5 bases). Germline V gives CDR1 SGDLS, CDR2 YYNGEE. V was pared by 7 bases and J by 4 bases, with 14 bases between. The CDR3 covers 13 residues. This chain's CDR3 is CASGAVPGYGYTF. The CDR3 DNA sequence: TGTGCCAGCGGGGCAGTTCCTGGCTATGGCTACACCTTC. The whole variable domain, filled in from reference TRBV9 and TRBJ1-2, reads DSGVTQTPKHLITATGQRVTLRCSPRSGDLSVYWYQQSLDQGLQFLIQYYNGEERAKGNILERFSAQQFPDLHSELNLSSLELGDSALYFCASGAVPGYGYTFGSGTRLTVV.

This clone was seen a single time. V gene TRBV30 combines with J gene TRBJ1-1; no clear D gene. The CDR3 length is 13 residues. With 7 bases removed from V and 2 bases from J, the gap between germline ends came to 14 bases. The germline V gene encodes CDR1 GTSNPN and CDR2 SVGIG (reference sequence). The CDR3 region is CASSREVNTEAFF. The CDR3 bases are TGTGCCTCCTCGCGGGAGGTTAACACTGAAGCTTTCTTT.

The chain combines TRBV27 with TRBJ1-1, with D tentatively TRBD1 (5 bases). Germline CDR1 reads MNHEY; CDR2 reads SMNVEV (reference sequence). The CDR3 spans 15 residues. Deletions cut 3 bases from V and 0 bases from J, with 11 bases between. The DNA of the CDR3 is TGTGCCAGCAGTTTCCGTGACAGAATGAACACTGAAGCTTTCTTT. Its protein is CASSFRDRMNTEAFF.

The V gene is TRBV2, the J gene TRBJ1-3, with a weak D call TRBD1 (5 bases). The length of the CDR3 is 15 residues. Trimming left V 6 bases short and J 2 bases short, with 14 bases between. Germline CDR1 is SNHLY and CDR2 is FYNNEI. CDR3 bases: TGTGCCAGCAGAGTGGGACGGGAGCCTGGAAACACCATATATTTT. Translating gives CASRVGREPGNTIYF. The full variable domain, in which reference TRBV2 and TRBJ1-3 provide the parts outside the CDR3, is EPEVTQTPSHQVTQMGQEVILRCVPISNHLYFYWYRQILGQKVEFLVSFYNNEISEKSEIFDDQFSVERPDGSNFTLKIRSTKLEDSAMYFCASRVGREPGNTIYFGEGSWLTVV.

This clone was seen a single time. In nucleotides, the CDR3 is TGTGCCAGCAGTATTACAGGGGGCAATGAAAAACTGTTTTTT. Its translation is CASSITGGNEKLFF. V usage is TRBV27 and J usage is TRBJ1-4, with 9 positions matching TRBD1. Losses at the gene ends were 5 bases for V and 5 bases for J; bases not matched to a gene: 3. The germline CDR1 and CDR2 sequences are MNHEY and SMNVEV (reference sequence). The CDR3 contains 14 residues. Combining the CDR3 with reference TRBV27 and TRBJ1-4 gives the whole variable domain EAQVTQNPRYLITVTGKKLTVTCSQNMNHEYMSWYRQDPGLGLRQIYYSMNVEVTDKGDVPEGYKVSRKEKRNFPLILESPSPNQTSLYFCASSITGGNEKLFFGSGTQLSVL.

This rearrangement joins TRBV27 to TRBJ1-5; D unresolved. Germline V gene sequence: CDR1 MNHEY, CDR2 SMNVEV (reference sequence). The CDR3 contains 17 residues. Between the trimmed V and J ends, which lost 4 bases and 0 bases, there was a span of 16 bases. The CDR3 bases are TGTGCCAGCAGTTCCCACAGTAACCCGATTAGCAATCAGCCCCAGCATTTT. Translated, it gives CASSSHSNPISNQPQHF.

The chain combines TRBV18 with TRBJ1-1, with D tentatively TRBD1 (5 bases). Trimming cost V 7 bases and J 1 base, with 10 bases left between them. Germline V gene lookup returns CDR1 KGHSH and CDR2 LQKENI. The CDR3 runs 13 residues. The CDR3 sequence: CASWKQENTEAFF. DNA of the CDR3: TGTGCCAGCTGGAAACAGGAGAACACTGAAGCTTTCTTT.

This sequence joins TRBV6-5 and TRBJ2-1, with 8 bases fitting TRBD1. CDR3 length: 16 residues. With 0 bases clipped from V and 5 bases from J, the junction kept 6 bases outside the gene matches. The V gene's germline CDR1 is MNHEY and CDR2 SVGAGI. This CDR3 reads CASSYSIGQGDNEQFF. CDR3 in DNA: TGTGCCAGCAGTTACTCGATTGGACAGGGCGACAATGAGCAGTTCTTC.